Listed here are 10 T cell receptor beta chains from one sample, sequenced in a study of T cells in women clearing cervical HPV infection. Produced via immunoSEQ multiplex PCR; TCRdb's table is partial and in-frame only. Its clone listing holds 23,000 or so clones. The sample taken for sequencing was blood buffy coat. These receptors were taken from a woman aged 18 to 75 with a cervical HPV16 infection that either progressed to CIN3+ or cleared (not recorded which).

Turning to this clone: The CDR3 goes on 3 residues after the read ends, and that part is filled in from the germline J gene. The chain uses TRBV5-1 and TRBJ1-4, with TRBD1 identical over 10 bases. There are 18 residues in the CDR3. Germline V CDR1 and CDR2: SGHRS, YFSETQ. V lost 1 base and J lost 5; bases outside the gene matches: 11. CDR3 amino acids: CASSLRTGGFQGNEKLFF. Incomplete CDR3 DNA: TGCGCCAGCAGCTTGCGGACAGGGGGTTTCCAGGGCAATGAAAAA.

The CDR3 sequence: CASSRTATNEKLFF. The covered CDR3 bases are TGTGCCAGCAGTCGGACAGCAACTAATGAAAAA. This sequence joins TRBV25-1 and TRBJ1-4, with D perhaps matching TRBD1 (6 bases). Read data end 3 residues before the CDR3 end; the end is taken from the germline J gene. This CDR3 spans 14 amino acids. Germline-derived CDR1 and CDR2 are MGHDK and SYGVNS. Deletions cut 5 bases from V and 0 bases from J, with 7 bases between.

Worth noting for this clone: The read stops 3 residues short of the end of the CDR3; the missing end is completed from the germline J gene. This chain connects TRBV7-3 to TRBJ1-2, with D perhaps TRBD1 (6 bases). Per the germline V gene, CDR1 is SGHTA and CDR2 is FQGTGA. The CDR3 spans 15 residues. The chain's CDR3 is CASSLLAGAPNDYTF. CDR3 DNA, as far as it was read: TGTGCCAGCAGCTTACTAGCGGGGGCGCCCAATGAC. The full variable domain, in which reference TRBV7-3 and TRBJ1-2 provide the parts outside the CDR3, is GAGVSQTPSNKVTEKGKYVELRCDPISGHTALYWYRQSLGQGPEFLIYFQGTGAADDSGLPNDRFFAVRPEGSVSTLKIQRTERGDSAVYLCASSLLAGAPNDYTFGSGTRLTVV.

Turning to this clone: The read terminates 3 residues before the CDR3 end, so the remaining end is supplied by the germline J gene. The chain couples TRBV6-4 to TRBJ1-1; 7 bases align to TRBD1. The V gene end was trimmed by 6 bases and the J gene end by 1 base; junction bases not matched to a gene: 2. Germline lookup yields CDR1 MRHNA and CDR2 SNTAGT. The CDR3 length is 13 residues. CDR3 sequence reads: CASSRTGNTEAFF. The covered CDR3 bases are TGTGCCAGCAGCCGGACAGGGAACACTGAA.

Comments on this clone: The read is 3 residues too short to cover the CDR3 end, so that end is filled in from the germline J gene. The chain carries TRBV6-2 or TRBV6-3 and TRBJ1-2, with D hard to call. Germline V gene lookup returns CDR1 MNHEY and CDR2 SVGEGT. The CDR3 is made up of 13 amino acids. CDR3 DNA, as far as it was read: TGTGCCAGCAGACGCGCAAACGCGCGGGAC. It specifies CASRRANARD. The entire CDR3 is CASRRANARDYTF.

With regard to this clone: The observed sequence ends 3 residues before the CDR3 terminus, with the missing tail filled in from the germline J gene. The chain carries TRBV28 and TRBJ2-7; 9 positions agree with TRBD2. The germline CDR1 and CDR2 sequences are MDHEN and SYDVKM. J lost 2 bases, V lost 8 bases, and 10 bases had no gene match. The CDR3 totals 15 residues. This CDR3 is CASSTEASGTYEQYF. The sequenced part of the CDR3 DNA is TGTGCCAGCTCGACTGAGGCTAGCGGGACCTACGAG.

Details on this clone: One end of the junction varies from germline; a read error may be responsible. The read falls 3 residues short of the CDR3 end, and the missing part is taken from the germline J gene. The J gene is TRBJ1-4, the V gene TRBV4-2; the D gene is possibly TRBD1 (6 bases). In germline, CDR1 is LGHNA, CDR2 YNFKEQ. The CDR3 is 15 amino acids. The sequenced part of the CDR3 DNA is TGCGCCAGCAGCCTCTGGACAGAAACTAATGAAAAA. Translation gives CASSLWTETNEK. The entire CDR3 is CASSLWTETNEKLFF.

As to this clone: The CDR3 end lies 3 residues beyond the end of the read and is filled in from the germline J gene. The rearrangement uses TRBV2 and TRBJ1-2; D is ambiguous. Trimming cost V 1 base and J 4 bases, with 10 bases left between them. The CDR3 is made up of 14 amino acids. CDR1 is SNHLY, CDR2 FYNNEI, per germline. The CDR3 sequence is CASSEDSRSYGYTF. The CDR3 bases that were read are TGTGCCAGCAGTGAAGACAGTCGTTCCTATGGC.

Comment on this clone: Read data end 3 residues before the CDR3 end; the end is taken from the germline J gene. The chain has TRBV12-3 or TRBV12-4 and TRBJ1-6; 7 positions match TRBD1. The CDR3 extends over 15 amino acids. V lost 1 base to trimming and J lost 5 bases; unmatched junction nucleotides: 2. The sequenced CDR3 bases are TGTGCCAGCAGTTTAGGGGACAGAGATAATTCACCC. This translates into CASSLGDRDNSP. The full CDR3 sequence reads CASSLGDRDNSPLHF.

Note on this clone: Coverage ceases 3 residues before the CDR3 finishes, and the germline J gene fills in the end. V gene TRBV29-1 combines with J gene TRBJ1-1, with D unclear. The germline CDR1 and CDR2 sequences are SQVTM and ANQGSEA. The length of the CDR3 is 13 residues. Trimming left V 2 bases short and J 2 bases short, with 9 bases between. This CDR3 reads CSVEIVRNTEAFF. Partial CDR3 DNA: TGCAGCGTTGAAATAGTGAGAAACACTGAA.